The present T cell receptor beta chain was sequenced within a study of blood T cell repertoires in COVID-19. Study information: Acute and convalescent COVID-19 specimens originated in the United States, Italy and Spain. Sample material is recorded as cDNA or gDNA derived from T cells, B-cell-depleted T cells, or PBMCs.

The CDR3 consists of 16 residues. Losses at the gene ends were 1 base for V and 3 bases for J; bases not matched to a gene: 9. CDR1 is MGHRA and CDR2 is YSYEKL in the germline V gene. As originally analysed: It was from reference gene primer amplification that nucleated cell counts were estimated. Repertoires were generated with immunoSEQ multiplex PCR, while TCRdb's copy carries only in-frame clones and drops some. V and J calls and clone size are copied from that table; D and trimming were computed from the DNA. The data contain hundreds of thousands of clones, around 86% of them seen just once; the ten biggest clones take up more than 1.4%.

This TCR was sampled from a woman aged 30 to 39 with active or convalescent COVID-19. This chain uses TRBV4-1 with TRBJ2-7; 7 nucleotides line up with TRBD1. Sequenced: peripheral blood. CDR3 coding DNA: TGCGCCAGCAGCCAAGTACTACAGGGGAAACACTACGAGCAGTACTTC. It codes for CASSQVLQGKHYEQYF.